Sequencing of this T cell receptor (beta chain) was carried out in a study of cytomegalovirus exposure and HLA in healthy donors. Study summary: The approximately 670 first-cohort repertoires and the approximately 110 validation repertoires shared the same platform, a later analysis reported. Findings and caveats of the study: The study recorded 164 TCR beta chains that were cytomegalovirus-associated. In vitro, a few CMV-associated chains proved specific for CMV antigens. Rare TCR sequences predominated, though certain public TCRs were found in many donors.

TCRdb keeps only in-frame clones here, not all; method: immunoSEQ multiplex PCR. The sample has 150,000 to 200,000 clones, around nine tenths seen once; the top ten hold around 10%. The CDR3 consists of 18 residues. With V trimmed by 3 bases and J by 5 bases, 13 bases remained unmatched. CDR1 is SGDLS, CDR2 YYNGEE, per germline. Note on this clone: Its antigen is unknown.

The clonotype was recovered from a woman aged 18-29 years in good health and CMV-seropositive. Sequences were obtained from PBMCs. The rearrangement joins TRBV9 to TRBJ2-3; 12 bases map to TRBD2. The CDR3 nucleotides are TGTGCCAGCAGCGCCACCGGCACACTAGCGGGGGGCGGAGATACGCAGTATTTT. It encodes CASSATGTLAGGGDTQYF.